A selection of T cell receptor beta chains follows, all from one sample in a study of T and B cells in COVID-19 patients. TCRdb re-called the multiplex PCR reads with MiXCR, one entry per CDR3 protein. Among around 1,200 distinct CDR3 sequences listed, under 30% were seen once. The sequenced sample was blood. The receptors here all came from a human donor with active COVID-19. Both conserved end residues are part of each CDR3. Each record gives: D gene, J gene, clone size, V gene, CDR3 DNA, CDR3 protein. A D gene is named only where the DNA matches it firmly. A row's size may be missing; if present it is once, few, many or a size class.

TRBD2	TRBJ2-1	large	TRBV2	TGTGCCAGCAGTGAGGGCGGGAGGGAGTACAATGAGCAGTTCTTC	CASSEGGREYNEQFF
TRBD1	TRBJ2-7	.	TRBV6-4	TGTGCCAGCAGTGACGGGACAGGAGCCTACGAGCAGTACTTC	CASSDGTGAYEQYF
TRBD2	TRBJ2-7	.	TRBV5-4	TGTGCCAGCAGCAGACTAGCGGGGGGCCCCTACGAGCAGTACTTC	CASSRLAGGPYEQYF
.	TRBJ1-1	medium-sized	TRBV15	TGTGCCACCAGCACCAGGGAGAACACTGAAGCTTTCTTT	CATSTRENTEAFF
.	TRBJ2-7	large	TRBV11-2	TGTGCCAGCAGCCCCTCGCGGTGGGGGCTCGAGCAGTACTTC	CASSPSRWGLEQYF
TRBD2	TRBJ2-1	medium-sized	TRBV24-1	TGTGCCACCAGTGATTTCTCTGGGGGGGGGACCTACAATGAGCAGTTCTTC	CATSDFSGGGTYNEQFF
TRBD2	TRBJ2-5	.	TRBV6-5	TGTGCCAGCAGTTACTGGACTAGCGGGGCTGAGACCCAGTACTTC	CASSYWTSGAETQYF
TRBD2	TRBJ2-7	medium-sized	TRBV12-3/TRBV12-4	TGTGCCAGCAAGGAATTGGGGGAGGGCGAGCAGTACTTC	CASKELGEGEQYF
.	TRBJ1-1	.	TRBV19	TGTGCCAGTAGGACGTCTGGTACTGAAGCTTTCTTT	CASRTSGTEAFF
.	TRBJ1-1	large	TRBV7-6	TGTGCCAGCAGCTTAGAGCATGGGGGCCTTCGGGACACTGAAGCTTTCTTT	CASSLEHGGLRDTEAFF
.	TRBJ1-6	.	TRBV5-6	TGTGCCAGCAGCTTTCCTGGGTCACCCCTCCACTTT	CASSFPGSPLHF
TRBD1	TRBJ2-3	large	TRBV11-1	TGTGCCAGCAGCTACCGGACAGGGGGCACAGATACGCAGTATTTT	CASSYRTGGTDTQYF
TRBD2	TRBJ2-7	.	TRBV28	TGTGCCAGCAGTTTTTCGGGGGGGGCCTACGAGCAGTACTTC	CASSFSGGAYEQYF
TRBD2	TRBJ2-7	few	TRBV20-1	TGCAGTGCCTGGATAGCTAGCGGAAGCCACGAGCAGTACTTC	CSAWIASGSHEQYF
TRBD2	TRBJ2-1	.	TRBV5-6	TGTGCCAGCAGCTTGGGATCCGCGGGAGGTAATGAGCAGTTCTTC	CASSLGSAGGNEQFF
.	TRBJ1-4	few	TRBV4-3	TGCGCCAGCAGCCAAGCGGGGGCACCAACTAATGAAAAACTGTTTTTT	CASSQAGAPTNEKLFF
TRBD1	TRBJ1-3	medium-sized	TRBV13	TGTGCCAGCAGCTTAGAGGGGGCAGACCAATCCTCTGGAAACACCATATATTTT	CASSLEGADQSSGNTIYF
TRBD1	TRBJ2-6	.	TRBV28	TGTGCCAGCAGTCGCAACTTGGGGGACAGGGGATTTGGTGGGGCCAACGTCCTGACTTTC	CASSRNLGDRGFGGANVLTF
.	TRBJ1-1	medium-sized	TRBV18	TGTGCCAGCTCAACCCAGGGTACGGCCACTGAAGCTTTCTTT	CASSTQGTATEAFF
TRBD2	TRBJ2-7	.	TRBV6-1	TGTGCCAGCAATTCGGTCCGGACTAGCGGGATCGAGCAGTACTTC	CASNSVRTSGIEQYF
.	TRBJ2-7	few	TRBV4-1	TGCGCCAGCAGCCGACAGGCTAGCGCCGACTCCTACGAGCAGTACTTC	CASSRQASADSYEQYF
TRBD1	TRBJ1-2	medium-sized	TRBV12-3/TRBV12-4	TGTGCCAGCAGTTCGGCAGACAGGGCTGATGGCTACACCTTC	CASSSADRADGYTF
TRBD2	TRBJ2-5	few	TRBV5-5	TGTGCCAGCAGCCAAGATTATACGCGGGGGGGTGTAGAGACCCAGTACTTC	CASSQDYTRGGVETQYF
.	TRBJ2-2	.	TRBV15	TGTGCCACCAGCAGCCTGCCCGGGACGAACACCGGGGAGCTGTTTTTT	CATSSLPGTNTGELFF
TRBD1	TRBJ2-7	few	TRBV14	TGTGCCAGCAGCCAAGTGGGACAGGGAAACGAGCAGTACTTC	CASSQVGQGNEQYF
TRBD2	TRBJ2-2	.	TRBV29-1	TGCAGCGTTGGGCGGGAGAAGAACACCGGGGAGCTGTTTTTT	CSVGREKNTGELFF
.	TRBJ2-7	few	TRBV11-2	TGTGCCAGCAGCTTAGAGCCCTACTACGAGCAGTACTTC	CASSLEPYYEQYF
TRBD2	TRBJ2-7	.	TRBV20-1	TGCAGTGCTCACGCTAGCGGGAGGGCCGCCGAGCAGTACTTC	CSAHASGRAAEQYF
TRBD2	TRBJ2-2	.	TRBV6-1	TGTGCCAGCAGTTGGACTAGCGGGAGGTCCGGGGAGCTGTTTTTT	CASSWTSGRSGELFF
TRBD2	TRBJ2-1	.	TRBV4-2	TGTGCCAGCAGCCAAGGTGACCCAGCGGGGGTCTACAATGAGCAGTTCTTC	CASSQGDPAGVYNEQFF
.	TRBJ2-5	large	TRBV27	TGTGCCAGCAGCCAAGATGCGGGACAGTCCATCCAAGAGACCCAGTACTTC	CASSQDAGQSIQETQYF
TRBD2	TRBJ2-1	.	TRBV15	TGTGCCACCAGCAGACTCCTCGGGACTAGCGGGAGTGAAGAGCAGTTCTTC	CATSRLLGTSGSEEQFF
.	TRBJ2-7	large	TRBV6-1	TGTGCCAGCAGTGCTTACGAGCAGTACTTC	CASSAYEQYF
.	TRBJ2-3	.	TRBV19	TGTGCCAGCAGTCCAGGGGATACGCAGTATTTT	CASSPGDTQYF
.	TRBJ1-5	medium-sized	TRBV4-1	TGCGCCAGCAGCCAAGACCATAACAGGGATCAGCCCCAGCATTTT	CASSQDHNRDQPQHF
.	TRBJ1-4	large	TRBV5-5	TGTGCCAGCAGCTTGATGGTGGGGTTGAGGGAAAAACTGTTTTTT	CASSLMVGLREKLFF
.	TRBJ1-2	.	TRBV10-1	TGCGCCTGCAGTGGGGCTAACTATGGCTACACCTTC	CACSGANYGYTF
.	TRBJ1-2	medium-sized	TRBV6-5	TGTGCCAGCAGTTACTCCGGTCGGGAGGGGGACTATGGCTACACCTTC	CASSYSGREGDYGYTF
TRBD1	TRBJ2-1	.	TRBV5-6	TGTGCCAGCAGCTTCGGGGTGGCAGGGGGCTACAATGAGCAGTTCTTC	CASSFGVAGGYNEQFF
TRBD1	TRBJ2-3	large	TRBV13	TGTGCCAGCAGCACCGACCTGACAGGGAAGGGGAGCACAGATACGCAGTATTTT	CASSTDLTGKGSTDTQYF